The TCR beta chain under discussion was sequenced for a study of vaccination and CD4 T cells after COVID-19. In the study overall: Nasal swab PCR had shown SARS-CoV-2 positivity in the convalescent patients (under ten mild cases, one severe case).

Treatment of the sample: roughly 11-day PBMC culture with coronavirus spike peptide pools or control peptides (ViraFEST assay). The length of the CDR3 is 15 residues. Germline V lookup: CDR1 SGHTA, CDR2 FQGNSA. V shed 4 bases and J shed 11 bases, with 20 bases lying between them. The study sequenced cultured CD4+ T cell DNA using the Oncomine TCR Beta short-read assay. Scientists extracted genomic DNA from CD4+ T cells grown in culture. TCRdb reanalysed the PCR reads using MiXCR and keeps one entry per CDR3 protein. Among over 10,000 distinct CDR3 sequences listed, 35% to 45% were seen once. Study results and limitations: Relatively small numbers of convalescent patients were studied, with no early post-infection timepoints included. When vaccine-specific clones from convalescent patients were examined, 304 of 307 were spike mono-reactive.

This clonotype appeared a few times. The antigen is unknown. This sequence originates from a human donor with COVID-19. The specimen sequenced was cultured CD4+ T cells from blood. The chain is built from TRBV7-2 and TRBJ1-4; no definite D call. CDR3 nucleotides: TGTGCCAGCAGCTCCCAGCGAGGTTCGATGGGGAAACTGTTTTTT. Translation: CASSSQRGSMGKLFF.